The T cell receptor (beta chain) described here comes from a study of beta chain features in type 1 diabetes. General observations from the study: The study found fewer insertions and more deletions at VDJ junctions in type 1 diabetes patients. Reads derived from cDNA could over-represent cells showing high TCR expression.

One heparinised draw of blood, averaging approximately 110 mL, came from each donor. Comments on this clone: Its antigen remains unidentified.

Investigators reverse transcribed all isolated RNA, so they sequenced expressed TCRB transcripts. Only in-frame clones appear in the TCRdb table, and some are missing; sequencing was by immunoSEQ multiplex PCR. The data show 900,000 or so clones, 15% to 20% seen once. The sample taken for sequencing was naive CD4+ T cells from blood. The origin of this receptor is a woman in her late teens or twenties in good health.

The CDR3 protein is CASSLQGEDEQYF. Here the CDR3 DNA reads TGTGCCAGCAGCCTACAGGGGGAGGACGAGCAGTACTTC. The chain joins TRBV7-9 to TRBJ2-7, with 8 bases matching TRBD1. CDR3 length equals 13 residues. The germline V gene has CDR1 SEHNR and CDR2 FQNEAQ (reference sequence). The V and J ends lost 5 bases and 5 bases, in that order; junction bases with no gene match: 5.